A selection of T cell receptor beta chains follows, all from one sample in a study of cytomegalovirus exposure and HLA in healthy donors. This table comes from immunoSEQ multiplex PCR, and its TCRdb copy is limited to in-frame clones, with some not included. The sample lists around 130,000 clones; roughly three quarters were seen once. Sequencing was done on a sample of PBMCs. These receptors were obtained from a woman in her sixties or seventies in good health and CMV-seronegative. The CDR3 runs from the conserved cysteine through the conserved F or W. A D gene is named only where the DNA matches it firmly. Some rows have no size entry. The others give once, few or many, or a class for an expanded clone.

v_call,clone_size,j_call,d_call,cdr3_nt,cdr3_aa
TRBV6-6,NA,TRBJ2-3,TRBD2,TGTGCCAGCAGGATAGCGGGGGACCCGCCAGATACGCAGTATTTT,CASRIAGDPPDTQYF
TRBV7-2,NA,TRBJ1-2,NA,TGTGCCAGCAGCTTAGTGGGTCTCGGGGGCTACACCTTC,CASSLVGLGGYTF
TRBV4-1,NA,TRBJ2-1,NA,TGCGCCAGCAGCCGCCGAAGCGATGGCTCCTACAATGAGCAGTTCTTC,CASSRRSDGSYNEQFF
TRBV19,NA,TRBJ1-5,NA,TGTGCCAGTAGTATCATCAGGGGAGTTGATCAGCCCCAGCATTTT,CASSIIRGVDQPQHF
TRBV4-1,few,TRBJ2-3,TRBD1,TGCGCCAGCAGCCAAGAGGACAGGGCCACAGATACGCAGTATTTT,CASSQEDRATDTQYF
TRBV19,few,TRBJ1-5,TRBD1,TGTGCCAGTACCAAGGACAGGGAGGGCAATCAGCCCCAGCATTTT,CASTKDREGNQPQHF
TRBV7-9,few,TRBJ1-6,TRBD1,TGTGCCAGCAGCCAGGGGGACAGAACTTCACCCCTCCACTTT,CASSQGDRTSPLHF
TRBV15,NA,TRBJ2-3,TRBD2,TGTGCCACCAGCAGAATAGCGGGGGGGTTGACAGATACGCAGTATTTT,CATSRIAGGLTDTQYF
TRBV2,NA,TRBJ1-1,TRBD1,TGTGCCAGCAGCAAGGGACAGATGAACACTGAAGCTTTCTTT,CASSKGQMNTEAFF
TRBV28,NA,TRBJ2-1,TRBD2,TGTGCCAGCAGTTCCCCCCGCGGGAGCTCCTCCTACAATGAGCAGTTCTTC,CASSSPRGSSSYNEQFF
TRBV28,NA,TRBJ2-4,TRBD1,TGTGCCAGCAGCCGGGACAGAGGTAGTGTAGTAGCCAAAAACATTCAGTACTTC,CASSRDRGSVVAKNIQYF
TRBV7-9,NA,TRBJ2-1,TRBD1,TGTGCCAGCAGCCCCCGCTGGACAGGGGGTTATGCCGACAATGAGCAGTTCTTC,CASSPRWTGGYADNEQFF
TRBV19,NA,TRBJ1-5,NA,TGTGCCAGTAGTATAGATCGGGCAACAGGGACGAGCCTGGCGTATAGCAATCAGCCCCAGCATTTT,CASSIDRATGTSLAYSNQPQHF
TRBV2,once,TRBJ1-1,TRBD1,TGTGCCAGCGGGAAACAGGGGGTGAACACTGAAGCTTTCTTT,CASGKQGVNTEAFF
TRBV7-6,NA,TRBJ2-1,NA,TGTGCCAGCAGCTTAGATACAGGTTACAATGAGCAGTTCTTC,CASSLDTGYNEQFF
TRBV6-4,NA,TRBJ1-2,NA,TGTGCCAGCAGTGACGGCTCCTATGGCTACACCTTC,CASSDGSYGYTF
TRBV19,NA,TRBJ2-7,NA,TGTGCCAGTAGTGCAGTGAGAGGTAACGAGCAGTACTTC,CASSAVRGNEQYF
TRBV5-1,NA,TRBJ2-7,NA,TGCGCCAGCAGCTTGACAGGTCCGACCGACGAGCAGTACTTC,CASSLTGPTDEQYF
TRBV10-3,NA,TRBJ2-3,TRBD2,TGTGCCATCAGTGAGACTAGCGGGAGGGCCATGACAGATACGCAGTATTTT,CAISETSGRAMTDTQYF
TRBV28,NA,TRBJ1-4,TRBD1,TGTGCCAGTTACGACAGGGGGCTTAATGAAAAACTGTTTTTT,CASYDRGLNEKLFF
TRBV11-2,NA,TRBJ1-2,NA,TGTGCCAGCAGCTTAGCGGGTCAGAACTATGGCTACACCTTC,CASSLAGQNYGYTF
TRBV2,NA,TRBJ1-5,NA,TGTGCCAGCAGTTTTCTACTGGGGACTGGTGACAATCAGCCCCAGCATTTT,CASSFLLGTGDNQPQHF
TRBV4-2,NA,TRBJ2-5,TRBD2,TGTGCCAGCAGCCCCTCGGGGGGGGGAGGGGAGACCCAGTACTTC,CASSPSGGGGETQYF